One T cell receptor (beta chain) is described in this entry. Its matching antigen is unknown. The data derive from a study of cytomegalovirus exposure and HLA in healthy donors. The overall study: Approximately 80 million unique TCRs from HLA-typed donors were held in an early data release.

General study findings and limits: In a later analysis, productive TCRs from donors in an Asian-associated ancestry cluster reportedly carried fewer N-insertions than the cohort mean. The availability of immune exposure information extended only to CMV serostatus.

This PCR relied on a set of 60 Vbeta primers and 13 Jbeta primers. Repertoires were generated with immunoSEQ multiplex PCR, while TCRdb's copy carries only in-frame clones and drops some. The sample consists of 150,000 to 200,000 clones, 65% to 90% of them appearing once. The V gene's germline CDR1 is MNHEY and CDR2 SVGAGI. The CDR3 is 14 residues long. V shed 4 bases, J shed 6 bases, and the junction held 7 bases outside the gene matches. The sample comprised PBMCs. V and J are TRBV6-5 and TRBJ2-7, with 9 bases identical to TRBD1. The receptor comes from a woman aged 45-65 years in good health and CMV-seronegative. The CDR3 region has the DNA TGTGCCAGCAGTTCGGACAGGGGAGGGCTCGAGCAGTACTTC. It translates to CASSSDRGGLEQYF.